A single TCR beta chain is shown here with its context. Antigen specificity is unknown. These data belong to a study of T cell responses to AZD1222 COVID-19 vaccine. Libraries were prepared by immunoSEQ multiplex PCR; TCRdb keeps only in-frame clonotypes and omits some of them. The table includes roughly 77,000 clones, just over 90% detected once. The CDR3 extends over 16 amino acids. The V and J ends lost 2 bases and 1 base respectively, with 12 bases between them. CDR1 and CDR2 from the germline V gene are LNHDA and SQIVND (reference sequence). Study-level points and caveats: Dominant at 160-218 and 743-854, vaccine-associated CD4 TCRs also spanned spike. Donors were mostly white British, more females; clonal diversity possibly underestimated. Baseline seropositives among AZD1222 recipients totaled only five or six.

The rearrangement joins TRBV19 to TRBJ1-5, with a possible D match to TRBD1 (6 bases). Sample: peripheral blood, taken on day 0 of MenACWY control vaccination. The origin of this receptor is an adult in good health. The CDR3 coding sequence is TGTGCCAGTAGTATAATGGGGGGCGCGAGCAATCAGCCCCAGCATTTT. Its protein product is CASSIMGGASNQPQHF.